What follows are 6 T cell receptor beta chains derived from one specimen sequenced in a study of blood T cells in healthy people across ages. It was with a sample-barcoded 5' primer and a J-beta primer mix that a second PCR of roughly 7 to 12 cycles was run. TCRdb independently ran MiXCR on the 5' RACE reads; one entry per CDR3 protein. The sample shows 750,000 to 950,000 distinct CDR3 sequences, about 53% of them seen only once. The sample consisted of blood. The receptors derive from an older man in good health.

This chain connects TRBV6-5 to TRBJ2-4, with D perhaps TRBD1 (5 bases). The germline V gene encodes CDR1 MNHEY and CDR2 SVGAGI. This CDR3 spans 15 amino acids. V lost 5 bases, J lost 3 bases, and 14 bases lay in between. The CDR3 sequence is CASSERGYDKNIQYF. CDR3 nucleotide sequence: TGTGCCAGCAGTGAAAGGGGTTATGACAAAAACATTCAGTACTTC.

The rearrangement links TRBV7-2 to TRBJ2-7; no clear D. The germline V gene encodes CDR1 SGHTA and CDR2 FQGNSA. This CDR3 is 14 amino acids long. Trimming left V 3 bases short and J 2 bases short, with 11 bases between. The DNA of the CDR3 is TGTGCCAGCAGCTTTTCCGCGCGCGCCTACGAGCAGTACTTC. As protein: CASSFSARAYEQYF.

This clonotype was detected only once. One junction end disagrees with the germline gene, perhaps due to a read error. V and J are TRBV7-6 and TRBJ2-3, with D perhaps matching TRBD2 (5 bases). CDR1 and CDR2 from the germline V gene are SGHVS and FNYEAQ. The CDR3 runs to 13 residues. The CDR3 DNA sequence: TGTGCTAGCAGCTCCTCGACTATCGGATACGCGTATTTT. The encoded protein is CASSSSTIGYAYF.

The genes are TRBV29-1 and TRBJ1-2, with TRBD1 matching over 12 bases. Germline assignment: CDR1 SQVTM and CDR2 ANQGSEA. This CDR3 has 13 residues. The trim removed 4 bases at V and 7 bases at J, leaving 4 bases unmatched. The CDR3 sequence: CSVGGTGGSGYTF. Here the CDR3 DNA reads TGCAGCGTTGGAGGGACAGGGGGCTCTGGCTACACCTTC.

There are a few counts of this clonotype. This chain joins TRBV18 and TRBJ2-5; D gene ambiguous. The V and J ends lost 3 bases and 1 base respectively, with 6 bases between them. The CDR3 has 13 amino acids. Germline CDR1 and CDR2: KGHSH and LQKENI. CDR3 DNA sequence: TGTGCCAGCTCACCCGAGTTCCAAGAGACCCAGTACTTC. Its translation is CASSPEFQETQYF.

The chain is built from TRBV7-2 and TRBJ2-7; D is possibly TRBD1 (5 bases). The CDR3 runs 15 residues. The V gene's germline CDR1 is SGHTA and CDR2 FQGNSA. Deletions cut 3 bases from V and 0 bases from J, with 12 bases between. In DNA, the CDR3 is TGTGCCAGCAGCTTCAACACAGGCTCCTCCTACGAGCAGTACTTC. Protein: CASSFNTGSSYEQYF. The full variable domain, with the rest looked up from reference TRBV7-2 and TRBJ2-7, is GAGVSQSPSNKVTEKGKDVELRCDPISGHTALYWYRQSLGQGLEFLIYFQGNSAPDKSGLPSDRFSAERTGGSVSTLTIQRTQQEDSAVYLCASSFNTGSSYEQYFGPGTRLTVT.